This T cell receptor beta chain derives from a study of T cells in Graves' hyperthyroidism and ophthalmopathy. Amplified TCR beta CDR3 regions came from RNA transcripts. Carried out on the TCR CDR3, a first-round RT-PCR used the HTBI primer set. From the multiplex PCR reads, TCRdb called clonotypes with MiXCR, one entry per CDR3 protein. The sample shows about 520,000 distinct CDR3 sequences, about 24% of them seen only once. This TCR was recovered from a woman aged 25 to 39 with Graves' ophthalmopathy. The sequenced sample was blood.

For the CDR3, the DNA is TGTGCCAGTACTCGGACAGGGGGCCTTAACACTGAAGCTTTCTTT. Protein: CASTRTGGLNTEAFF. The chain uses TRBV12-3 or TRBV12-4 and TRBJ1-1, with 11 bases lining up with TRBD1. J was trimmed by 2 bases and V by 9 bases; bases with no gene match: 8. The CDR3 consists of 15 residues.